A selection of T cell receptor beta chains follows, all from one sample in a study of CD8+CD57+ T cells in acquired aplastic anemia. Using its own MiXCR run on the reads, TCRdb lists one record per CDR3 protein. Among around 200,000 distinct CDR3 sequences listed, 48% were seen once. The sequenced sample consisted of sorted CD4+, CD8+, or CD8+CD57+ T cells (not recorded which) from PBMCs. These TCRs come from a human donor with aplastic anemia. Each CDR3 is given with its conserved first and last residue.

cdr3_aa v_call
CASSLRAAGANVLTF TRBV7-2
CASSTRTGGHTDTQYF TRBV12-3/TRBV12-4
CASSAGQGNIQYF TRBV7-9
CASSVNVPTDTQYF TRBV9
CASSRAGQGRETQYF TRBV14
CSVGQLNQPQHF TRBV29-1
CASSLAGNPNQPQHF TRBV5-6
CASSEGQSSYNEQFF TRBV25-1
CASKMASGTPYEQYF TRBV6-1
CASIERERTEAFF TRBV7-2
CASSIMGNEQYF TRBV19
CATSREGLGEPQHF TRBV15
CASSSLAGGLTDTQYF TRBV5-4
CAISGTIATYEQYF TRBV10-3
CASSQGTPGSSFYGYTF TRBV4-1
CSGQRDEQYF TRBV20-1
CASSQSERGQGWETQYF TRBV7-6
CATGDKRYNEQFF TRBV24-1
CASSIRGEGGYTF TRBV19
CSARGGEKETQYF TRBV20-1
CASSAGLFSGNTIYF TRBV6-1
CATSAGRETQYF TRBV24-1
CATSMNHNEKLFF TRBV15
CASSFLIDNSPLHF TRBV11-2
CASSSTGGTEKLFF TRBV12-3/TRBV12-4
CASSPIIEAFF TRBV12-3/TRBV12-4
CASSVGGGQPQHF TRBV5-6
CASSGDSLRSPLHF TRBV10-2
CSARKGSFAFGNTIYF TRBV20-1
CSARGTGGGNQPQHF TRBV20-1
CASSLGRETQYF TRBV5-1
CASSPLGPYEQYF TRBV28
CATSLNTGELFF TRBV24-1
CASKRDYEQYF TRBV2
CASSELGDQPQHF TRBV10-1
CASSLAVGYQETQYF TRBV7-8
CASSLGPGGIANYGYTF TRBV12-3/TRBV12-4
CASSQGNSPLHF TRBV3-1
CASSYQGPPQPQHF TRBV6-5
CASSPGTGGDGYTF TRBV7-9
CAISERGQTNYGYTF TRBV10-3
CASSPGVLNTEAFF TRBV5-1
CASSHSTPLETQYF TRBV16
CASSISGAAQGYTF TRBV25-1
CSASLGTVYEQYF TRBV20-1
CASSPGGYVSEAFF TRBV7-3
CAIRKTSGQVYNEQFF TRBV10-3
CATSDNPGAGVLGTDTQYF TRBV24-1
CASSPGLAGGQETQYF TRBV5-1
CASSLTSGREQYF TRBV7-9
CASSWGTNYEQYF TRBV7-9
CASTKRGGARSAQHF TRBV28
CARRPSGGEAFF TRBV2
CSASRDIDSGANVLTF TRBV29-1